This T cell receptor (beta chain) was recovered during a study of control samples from healthy donors and cancer patients. Produced via immunoSEQ multiplex PCR; TCRdb's table is partial and in-frame only. The top ten clones hold about 4% of a sample with about 170,000 clones, around 95% of them seen once. The germline V gene has CDR1 MNHNY and CDR2 SVGAGI (reference sequence). The CDR3 runs to 14 residues. With 6 bases removed from V and 2 bases from J, the gap between germline ends came to 14 bases. The TCR was taken from a woman aged 60-70 years in good health. The sample taken for sequencing was blood. The chain combines TRBV6-6 with TRBJ2-7; TRBD1 is a possible D gene (6 bases). Here the CDR3 DNA reads TGTGCCAGCAGCCCAAGGGACACCCCCTACGAGCAGTACTTC. It translates to CASSPRDTPYEQYF.